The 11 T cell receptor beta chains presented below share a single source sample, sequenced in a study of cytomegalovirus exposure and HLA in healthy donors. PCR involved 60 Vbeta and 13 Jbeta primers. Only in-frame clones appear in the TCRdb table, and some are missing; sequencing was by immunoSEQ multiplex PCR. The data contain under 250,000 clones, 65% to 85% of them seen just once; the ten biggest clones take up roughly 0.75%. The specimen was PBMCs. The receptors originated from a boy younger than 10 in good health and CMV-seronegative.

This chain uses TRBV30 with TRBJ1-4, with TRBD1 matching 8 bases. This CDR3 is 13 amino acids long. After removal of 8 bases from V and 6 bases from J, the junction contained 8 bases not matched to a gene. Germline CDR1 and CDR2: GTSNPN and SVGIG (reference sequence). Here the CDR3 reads CARSRQGYEKLFF. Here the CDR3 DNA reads TGTGCCCGATCGAGACAGGGGTATGAAAAACTGTTTTTT.

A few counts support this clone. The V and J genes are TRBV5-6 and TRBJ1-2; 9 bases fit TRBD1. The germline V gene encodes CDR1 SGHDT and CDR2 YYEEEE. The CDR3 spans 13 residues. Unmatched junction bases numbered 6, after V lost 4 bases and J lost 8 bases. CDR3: CASSGGQGRGYTF. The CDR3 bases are TGTGCCAGCAGCGGGGGACAGGGTAGGGGCTACACCTTC. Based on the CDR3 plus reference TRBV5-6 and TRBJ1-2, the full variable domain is DAGVTQSPTHLIKTRGQQVTLRCSPKSGHDTVSWYQQALGQGPQFIFQYYEEEERQRGNFPDRFSGHQFPNYSSELNVNALLLGDSALYLCASSGGQGRGYTFGSGTRLTVV.

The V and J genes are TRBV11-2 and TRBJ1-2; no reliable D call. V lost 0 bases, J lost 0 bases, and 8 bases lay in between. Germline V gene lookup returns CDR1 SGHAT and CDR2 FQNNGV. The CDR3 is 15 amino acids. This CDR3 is CASSLDSSANYGYTF. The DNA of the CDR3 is TGTGCCAGCAGCTTAGATTCCTCAGCTAACTATGGCTACACCTTC. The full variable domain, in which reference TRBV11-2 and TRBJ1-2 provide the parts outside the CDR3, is EAGVAQSPRYKIIEKRQSVAFWCNPISGHATLYWYQQILGQGPKLLIQFQNNGVVDDSQLPKDRFSAERLKGVDSTLKIQPAKLEDSAVYLCASSLDSSANYGYTFGSGTRLTVV.

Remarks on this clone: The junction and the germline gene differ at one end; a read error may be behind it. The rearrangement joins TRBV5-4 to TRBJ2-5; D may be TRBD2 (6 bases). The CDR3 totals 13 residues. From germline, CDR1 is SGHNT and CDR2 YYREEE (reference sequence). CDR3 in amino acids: CASSLGGTETQYF. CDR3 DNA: TGTGCCAGCAGTTTGGGAGGAACCGAGACCCAGTACTTC.

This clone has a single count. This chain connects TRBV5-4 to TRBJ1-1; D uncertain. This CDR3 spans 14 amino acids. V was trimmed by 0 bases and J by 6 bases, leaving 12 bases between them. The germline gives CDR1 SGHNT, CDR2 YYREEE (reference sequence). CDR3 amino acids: CASSLDIGRSEAFF. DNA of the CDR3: TGTGCCAGCAGCTTGGATATCGGTCGTTCTGAAGCTTTCTTT.

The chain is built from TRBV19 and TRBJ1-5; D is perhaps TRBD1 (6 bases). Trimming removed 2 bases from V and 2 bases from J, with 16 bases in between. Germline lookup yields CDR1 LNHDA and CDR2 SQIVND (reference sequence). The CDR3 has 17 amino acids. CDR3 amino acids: CASSILGAGIGNQPQHF. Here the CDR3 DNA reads TGTGCCAGTAGTATATTGGGGGCAGGGATAGGCAATCAGCCCCAGCATTTT.

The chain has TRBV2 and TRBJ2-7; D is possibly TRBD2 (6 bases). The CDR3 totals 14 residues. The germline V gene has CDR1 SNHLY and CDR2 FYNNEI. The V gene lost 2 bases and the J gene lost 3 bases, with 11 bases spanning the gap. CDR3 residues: CASSETGGRYEQYF. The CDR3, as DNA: TGTGCCAGCAGTGAAACCGGGGGACGCTACGAGCAGTACTTC.

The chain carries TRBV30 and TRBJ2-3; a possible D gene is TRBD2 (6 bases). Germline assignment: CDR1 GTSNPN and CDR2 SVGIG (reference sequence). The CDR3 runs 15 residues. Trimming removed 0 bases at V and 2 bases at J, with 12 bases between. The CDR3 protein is CAWSVGGGDTDTQYF. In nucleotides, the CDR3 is TGTGCCTGGAGTGTTGGTGGCGGGGACACAGATACGCAGTATTTT. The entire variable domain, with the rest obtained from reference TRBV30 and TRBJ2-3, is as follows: SQTIHQWPATLVQPVGSPLSLECTVEGTSNPNLYWYRQAAGRGLQLLFYSVGIGQISSEVPQNLSASRPQDRQFILSSKKLLLSDSGFYLCAWSVGGGDTDTQYFGPGTRLTVL.

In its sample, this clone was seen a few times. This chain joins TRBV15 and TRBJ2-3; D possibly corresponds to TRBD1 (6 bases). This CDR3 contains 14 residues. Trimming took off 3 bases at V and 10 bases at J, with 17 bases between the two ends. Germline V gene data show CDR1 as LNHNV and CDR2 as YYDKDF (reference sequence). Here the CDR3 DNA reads TGTGCCACCAGCAGCCGACAGGAACCCACCGCGCAGTATTTT. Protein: CATSSRQEPTAQYF. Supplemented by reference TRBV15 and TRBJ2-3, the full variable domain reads DAMVIQNPRYQVTQFGKPVTLSCSQTLNHNVMYWYQQKSSQAPKLLFHYYDKDFNNEADTPDNFQSRRPNTSFCFLDIRSPGLGDTAMYLCATSSRQEPTAQYFGPGTRLTVL.

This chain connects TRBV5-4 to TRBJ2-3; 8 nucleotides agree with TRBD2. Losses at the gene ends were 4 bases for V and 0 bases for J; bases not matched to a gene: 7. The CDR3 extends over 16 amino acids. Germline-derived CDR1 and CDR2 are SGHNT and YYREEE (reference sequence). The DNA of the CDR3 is TGTGCCAGCAGCGAAGTAGCGGGGTCTAGCACAGATACGCAGTATTTT. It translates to CASSEVAGSSTDTQYF.

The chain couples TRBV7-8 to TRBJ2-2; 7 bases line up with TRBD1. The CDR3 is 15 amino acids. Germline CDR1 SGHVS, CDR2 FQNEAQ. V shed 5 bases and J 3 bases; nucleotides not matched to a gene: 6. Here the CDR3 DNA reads TGTGCCAGCAGCCCAGGGACAGCCTACACCGGGGAGCTGTTTTTT. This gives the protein CASSPGTAYTGELFF.